The 26 T cell receptor beta chains below were found in one sample sequenced in a study of cytomegalovirus exposure and HLA in healthy donors. 60 Vbeta and 13 Jbeta primers were used in PCR. The data were produced by immunoSEQ multiplex PCR, yet TCRdb's version contains in-frame clones alone and is incomplete. The table lists around 100,000 clones, over 60% of them singletons. The source material was PBMCs. These receptor sequences come from a young man in good health and CMV-seropositive.

This clone turned up a few times. In nucleotides, the CDR3 is TGTGCCAGCAGCTCTGGACAGGGCCCTGGCACAGATACGCAGTATTTT. Residues: CASSSGQGPGTDTQYF. The chain has TRBV7-3 and TRBJ2-3, with 8 bases fitting TRBD1. From germline, CDR1 is SGHTA and CDR2 FQGTGA. There are 16 residues in the CDR3. Trimming at V came to 4 bases and at J to 1 base, leaving 7 bases not matched to a gene.

This chain connects TRBV7-9 to TRBJ2-1, with TRBD2 matching over 11 bases. The CDR3 has 16 residues. The V segment lost 4 bases and the J segment 10 bases; nucleotides outside the gene matches: 12. The germline V gene encodes CDR1 SEHNR and CDR2 FQNEAQ (reference sequence). Here the CDR3 reads CASSSIAGGRIREQFF. The CDR3 DNA reads as TGTGCCAGCAGCTCTATAGCGGGGGGGCGAATTCGAGAGCAGTTCTTC. Looking up the rest from reference TRBV7-9 and TRBJ2-1 gives the full variable domain: DTGVSQNPRHKITKRGQNVTFRCDPISEHNRLYWYRQTLGQGPEFLTYFQNEAQLEKSRLLSDRFSAERPKGSFSTLEIQRTEQGDSAMYLCASSSIAGGRIREQFFGPGTRLTVL.

The chain recombines TRBV19 with TRBJ1-1, with D unresolved. From germline, CDR1 is LNHDA and CDR2 SQIVND (reference sequence). V was shortened by 6 bases and J by 5 bases, with 16 bases between the two germline ends. The CDR3 is 14 amino acids. The CDR3 loop reads CASRAPLAVTEAFF. The CDR3 coding sequence is TGTGCCAGTAGAGCGCCCTTAGCGGTGACTGAAGCTTTCTTT.

A few counts support this clone. For the CDR3, the DNA is TGCGCCAGCAAGACTAGCGGGGGGAACCAAGAGACCCAGTACTTC. Its translation: CASKTSGGNQETQYF. The V gene is TRBV10-2, the J gene TRBJ2-5; 13 nucleotides align to TRBD2. This CDR3 is built from 15 residues. From germline, CDR1 is WSHSY and CDR2 SAAADI. Unmatched junction bases numbered 2, after V lost 7 bases and J lost 0 bases.

Turning to this clone: One junction end disagrees with the germline gene, perhaps due to a read error. This CDR3 is also generated by other DNA sequences in the sample. The chain has TRBV19 and TRBJ1-6; a weak D match, TRBD1 (6 bases). CDR1 is LNHDA, CDR2 SQIVND, per germline (reference sequence). CDR3 size: 13 residues. The CDR3 is CASNRAASSPLHF. DNA for the CDR3: TGTGCTAGTAACAGGGCGGCGAGTTCACCCCTCCACTTT.

This clone was recorded a few times. J is TRBJ1-1 and V is TRBV4-1; D remains ambiguous. Germline-derived CDR1 and CDR2 are MGHRA and YSYEKL. Trimming left V 6 bases short and J 4 bases short, with 12 bases between. The CDR3 loop spans 13 amino acids. CDR3 amino acids: CASSITVGTEAFF. In DNA, the CDR3 is TGCGCCAGCAGTATTACAGTGGGCACTGAAGCTTTCTTT.

This clone has only a few counts. The chain has TRBV4-1 and TRBJ2-2, with D possibly being TRBD2 (7 bases). V shed 0 bases and J shed 4 bases, with 15 bases lying between them. Per the germline V gene, CDR1 is MGHRA and CDR2 is YSYEKL. The CDR3 has 17 amino acids. The CDR3 sequence is CASSQDGGGPPTGELFF. CDR3 bases: TGCGCCAGCAGCCAAGATGGGGGGGGGCCCCCCACCGGGGAGCTGTTTTTT.

The rearrangement joins TRBV4-1 to TRBJ1-3; D not resolved. V dropped 0 bases and J dropped 1 base, with 10 bases sitting between them. The CDR3 is 16 amino acids. The germline gives CDR1 MGHRA, CDR2 YSYEKL. The DNA of the CDR3 is TGCGCCAGCAGCCAAGATCTTCCCGGGTCTGGAAACACCATATATTTT. Residues: CASSQDLPGSGNTIYF.

The V call is TRBV11-3, the J call TRBJ1-3; unclear D gene. Trimming took 4 bases from V and 3 from J, leaving 7 bases between them. The germline CDR1 and CDR2 sequences are SGHNT and YENEEA. The length of the CDR3 is 13 residues. This CDR3 is CASSSGSGNTIYF. The CDR3 bases are TGTGCCAGCAGCTCAGGCAGTGGAAACACCATATATTTT.

The chain links TRBV5-1 to TRBJ2-7; perhaps TRBD1 as D (6 bases). CDR3 length: 15 residues. Germline CDR1 SGHRS, CDR2 YFSETQ. Deletions cut 0 bases from V and 6 bases from J, with 16 bases between. In DNA, the CDR3 is TGCGCCAGCAGCTTGGGGACAGAACTCCCGGTCGAGCAGTACGTC. This encodes CASSLGTELPVEQYV.

A single count supports this clone. The V gene is TRBV7-6, the J gene TRBJ2-5, with 9 positions matching TRBD1. Germline V gene sequence: CDR1 SGHVS, CDR2 FNYEAQ. With 5 bases clipped from V and 3 bases from J, the junction kept 1 base outside the gene matches. This CDR3 has 13 amino acids. CDR3 residues: CASSRDREETQYF. DNA of the CDR3: TGTGCCAGCAGCCGGGACAGGGAAGAGACCCAGTACTTC. The full variable domain, in which reference TRBV7-6 and TRBJ2-5 provide the parts outside the CDR3, is GAGVSQSPRYKVTKRGQDVALRCDPISGHVSLYWYRQALGQGPEFLTYFNYEAQQDKSGLPNDRFSAERPEGSISTLTIQRTEQRDSAMYRCASSRDREETQYFGPGTRLLVL.

The rearrangement uses TRBV29-1 and TRBJ2-1; 8 bases match TRBD1. Trimming at V came to 4 bases and at J to 1 base, leaving 3 bases not matched to a gene. The germline V gene has CDR1 SQVTM and CDR2 ANQGSEA. The CDR3 has 14 residues. CDR3 DNA: TGCAGCGTTGCCGGGACAGGTTCCTACAATGAGCAGTTCTTC. It encodes CSVAGTGSYNEQFF.

The chain carries TRBV7-2 and TRBJ2-3, with D possibly matching TRBD2 (5 bases). In germline, CDR1 is SGHTA, CDR2 FQGNSA. V gave up 2 bases and J gave up 13 bases, with 13 bases separating them. The CDR3 has 12 amino acids. The CDR3 reads CASSLWPGKEYF. Here the CDR3 DNA reads TGTGCCAGCAGCTTATGGCCGGGGAAAGAGTATTTT.

This clone has only a few counts. The chain couples TRBV7-2 to TRBJ1-2; D call uncertain. The CDR3 runs to 13 residues. V was trimmed by 6 bases and J by 1 base, leaving 9 bases between them. The germline V gene encodes CDR1 SGHTA and CDR2 FQGNSA. CDR3 protein: CASSPTSNYGYTF. CDR3 bases: TGTGCCAGCAGTCCAACCAGTAACTATGGCTACACCTTC.

In this sample, this clone turned up a few times. Other DNA sequences in this specimen translate into the identical CDR3. The chain is built from TRBV19 and TRBJ2-7; D may be TRBD1 (5 bases). V lost 3 bases, J lost 1 base, and 10 bases lay in between. Germline V CDR1 and CDR2: LNHDA, SQIVND (reference sequence). This CDR3 is built from 14 residues. This chain's CDR3 is CASSMGQGSYEQYF. The CDR3 nucleotides read TGTGCCAGTAGTATGGGGCAGGGATCCTACGAGCAGTACTTC.

This chain connects TRBV7-9 to TRBJ1-5; no clear D. CDR3 length: 13 residues. Trimming pared 5 bases from V and 1 base from J, leaving 6 bases between. Germline-derived CDR1 and CDR2 are SEHNR and FQNEAQ (reference sequence). This chain's CDR3 is CASSPSSNQPQHF. Written as DNA, the CDR3 is TGTGCCAGCAGCCCGAGCAGCAATCAGCCCCAGCATTTT.

The rearrangement joins TRBV5-1 to TRBJ1-4; the D is unclear. The CDR3 loop spans 15 amino acids. Germline-derived CDR1 and CDR2 are SGHRS and YFSETQ. Trimming cost V 0 bases and J 4 bases, with 10 bases left between them. The CDR3 bases are TGCGCCAGCAGCTTGGTGCCAGGCAGTAATGAAAAACTGTTTTTT. This codes for CASSLVPGSNEKLFF.

The genes are TRBV5-1 and TRBJ1-2; D is possibly TRBD1 (6 bases). The CDR3 sequence is 16 residues long. The germline V and J ends were trimmed by 4 bases and 0 bases, with 16 bases remaining between them. Germline CDR1 is SGHRS and CDR2 is YFSETQ. The CDR3 DNA follows: TGCGCCAGCAGCCAAGGACAGATAGAAGCTAACTATGGCTACACCTTC. The encoded protein is CASSQGQIEANYGYTF.

V usage is TRBV5-1 and J usage is TRBJ1-2, with TRBD1 identical over 11 bases. Looked up from germline, CDR1 is SGHRS and CDR2 is YFSETQ. The CDR3 has 15 residues. V was pared by 4 bases and J by 4 bases, with 6 bases of the junction left unmatched. The CDR3 loop reads CASSTRTGGPYGYTF. In nucleotides, the CDR3 is TGCGCCAGCAGCACACGGACAGGGGGCCCCTATGGCTACACCTTC.

This clone has only one observation. The chain carries TRBV29-1 and TRBJ1-1, with D perhaps TRBD1 (6 bases). The CDR3 sequence is 15 residues long. Germline V gene lookup returns CDR1 SQVTM and CDR2 ANQGSEA. V lost 4 bases and J lost 1, with 16 bases in between. The CDR3 DNA sequence: TGCAGCGTTGCGGGGCAGGGGAAGAAGAACACTGAAGCTTTCTTT. This translates into CSVAGQGKKNTEAFF.

The rearrangement joins TRBV5-1 to TRBJ1-2; D unresolved. Germline CDR1 SGHRS, CDR2 YFSETQ. CDR3 length: 14 residues. Trimming took off 0 bases at V and 7 bases at J, with 13 bases between the two ends. CDR3 in DNA: TGCGCCAGCAGCTTGGGAACCGACTTGCTTGGCTACACCTTC. It is translated as CASSLGTDLLGYTF.

The J gene is TRBJ2-5, the V gene TRBV10-3; 8 nucleotides align to TRBD2. The germline gives CDR1 ENHRY, CDR2 SYGVKD. This CDR3 is built from 14 residues. J gave up 5 bases and V 2 bases, and 4 bases lay outside the gene matches. CDR3 amino acids: CAISESGGRETQYF. The CDR3 nucleotides read TGTGCCATCAGTGAGAGCGGGGGACGGGAGACCCAGTACTTC.

This sequence joins TRBV18 and TRBJ2-6; TRBD1 aligns across 8 bases. The CDR3 is made up of 17 amino acids. V was pared by 4 bases and J by 1 base, with 6 bases of the junction left unmatched. The V gene's germline CDR1 is KGHSH and CDR2 LQKENI. This CDR3 reads CASSRGQGNSGANVLTF. DNA of the CDR3: TGTGCCAGCTCACGAGGACAGGGAAATTCTGGGGCCAACGTCCTGACTTTC.

The chain recombines TRBV4-1 with TRBJ1-1; D is ambiguous. Germline V gene lookup returns CDR1 MGHRA and CDR2 YSYEKL. V dropped 3 bases and J dropped 10 bases, with 9 bases sitting between them. This CDR3 region has 11 residues. The CDR3 here is CASSQGRRAFF. The CDR3 bases are TGCGCCAGCAGCCAGGGCAGGCGAGCTTTCTTT.

The rearrangement uses TRBV28 and TRBJ2-2; unclear D gene. The germline V and J ends were trimmed by 4 bases and 5 bases, with 5 bases remaining between them. From germline, CDR1 is MDHEN and CDR2 SYDVKM. The length of the CDR3 is 12 residues. The CDR3 reads CASSSGTGELFF. CDR3 in DNA: TGTGCCAGCAGTTCCGGGACCGGGGAGCTGTTTTTT. The variable domain in full, with the rest retrieved from reference TRBV28 and TRBJ2-2, is DVKVTQSSRYLVKRTGEKVFLECVQDMDHENMFWYRQDPGLGLRLIYFSYDVKMKEKGDIPEGYSVSREKKERFSLILESASTNQTSMYLCASSSGTGELFFGEGSRLTVL.

The chain carries TRBV5-1 and TRBJ1-2, with TRBD1 identical over 8 bases. V dropped 2 bases and J dropped 4; count of bases not matched to a gene: 7. The CDR3 sequence is 15 residues long. Germline lookup yields CDR1 SGHRS and CDR2 YFSETQ. Written as DNA, the CDR3 is TGCGCCAGCAGCTTTAGCACAGGGGGGGTCTATGGCTACACCTTC. The encoded protein is CASSFSTGGVYGYTF. Filled out from reference TRBV5-1 and TRBJ1-2, the complete variable domain reads KAGVTQTPRYLIKTRGQQVTLSCSPISGHRSVSWYQQTPGQGLQFLFEYFSETQRNKGNFPGRFSGRQFSNSRSEMNVSTLELGDSALYLCASSFSTGGVYGYTFGSGTRLTVV.